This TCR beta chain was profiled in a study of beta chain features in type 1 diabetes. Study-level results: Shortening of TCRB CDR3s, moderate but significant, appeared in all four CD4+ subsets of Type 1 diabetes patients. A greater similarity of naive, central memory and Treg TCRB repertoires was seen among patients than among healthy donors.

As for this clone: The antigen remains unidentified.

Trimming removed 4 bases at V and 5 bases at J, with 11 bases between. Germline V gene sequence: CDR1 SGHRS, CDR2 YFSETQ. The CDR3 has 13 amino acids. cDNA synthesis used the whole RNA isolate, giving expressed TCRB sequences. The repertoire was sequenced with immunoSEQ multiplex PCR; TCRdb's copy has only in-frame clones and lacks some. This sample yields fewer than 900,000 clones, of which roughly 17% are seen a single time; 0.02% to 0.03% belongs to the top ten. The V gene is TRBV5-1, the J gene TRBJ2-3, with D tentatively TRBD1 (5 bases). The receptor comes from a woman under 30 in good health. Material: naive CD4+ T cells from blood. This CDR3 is CASSIRTGDTQYF. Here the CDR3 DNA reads TGCGCCAGCAGCATACGAACAGGAGATACGCAGTATTTT.